This TCR beta chain was identified in a study of early T cells in non-severe SARS-CoV-2 infection. Study summary: The input, bulk RNA from unsorted whole blood, was sequenced, and chains were unpaired.

Trimming left V 3 bases short and J 4 bases short, with 18 bases between. CDR1 and CDR2 (germline): SGHTA, FQGTGA. This CDR3 comprises 16 residues. This clonotype was seen a few times. The TCR library protocol attached unique molecular identifiers to the individual cDNA molecules. MiXCR, applied by TCRdb to the 5' RACE reads, yields one record per CDR3 protein. The sample carries around 52,000 distinct CDR3 sequences, roughly 13% recorded once. Sequenced input: whole blood. This sequence originates from an adult who was a healthcare worker with PCR-confirmed SARS-CoV-2 infection or an uninfected control (not recorded which). The genes are TRBV7-3 and TRBJ1-1; possible D gene TRBD1, 5 bases. CDR3 residues: CASSLLTIRGRTEAFF. As DNA, the CDR3 is TGTGCCAGCAGCTTGCTTACTATACGGGGACGCACTGAAGCTTTCTTT.